This T cell receptor (beta chain) was obtained from a study of OX40 agonist ivuxolimab in advanced cancers. This CDR3 comprises 11 residues. Trimming took off 5 bases at V and 5 bases at J, with 4 bases between the two ends. CDR1 is LGHNT and CDR2 is FRNRAP in the germline V gene. The repertoire was sequenced with immunoSEQ multiplex PCR; TCRdb's copy has only in-frame clones and lacks some. In the table there are 13,000 to 15,000 clones, more than 75% of which are singletons. V is TRBV12-5 and J is TRBJ1-5; D gene uncertain. The sample in question was CD4+ or CD8+ T cells sorted from blood, obtained in a trial of the OX40 agonist ivuxolimab. The sequence came from an adult with an advanced solid tumor such as melanoma, head and neck, liver or kidney cancer. CDR3 nucleotides: TGTGCTAGTGGTATTGATCAGCCCCAGCATTTT. Protein: CASGIDQPQHF. The whole variable domain, filled in from reference TRBV12-5 and TRBJ1-5, reads DARVTQTPRHKVTEMGQEVTMRCQPILGHNTVFWYRQTMMQGLELLAYFRNRAPLDDSGMPKDRFSAEMPDATLATLKIQPSEPRDSAVYFCASGIDQPQHFGDGTRLSIL.